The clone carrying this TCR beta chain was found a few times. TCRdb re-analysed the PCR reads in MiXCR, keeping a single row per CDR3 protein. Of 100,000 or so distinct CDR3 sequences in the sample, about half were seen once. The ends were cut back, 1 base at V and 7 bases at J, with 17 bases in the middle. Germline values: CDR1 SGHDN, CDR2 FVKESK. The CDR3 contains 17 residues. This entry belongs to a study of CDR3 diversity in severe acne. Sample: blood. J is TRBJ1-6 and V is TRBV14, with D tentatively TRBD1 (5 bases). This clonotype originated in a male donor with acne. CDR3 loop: CASSQVRGNPHNSPLHF. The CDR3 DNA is TGTGCCAGCAGCCAAGTCCGGGGGAACCCGCACAATTCACCCCTCCACTTT.